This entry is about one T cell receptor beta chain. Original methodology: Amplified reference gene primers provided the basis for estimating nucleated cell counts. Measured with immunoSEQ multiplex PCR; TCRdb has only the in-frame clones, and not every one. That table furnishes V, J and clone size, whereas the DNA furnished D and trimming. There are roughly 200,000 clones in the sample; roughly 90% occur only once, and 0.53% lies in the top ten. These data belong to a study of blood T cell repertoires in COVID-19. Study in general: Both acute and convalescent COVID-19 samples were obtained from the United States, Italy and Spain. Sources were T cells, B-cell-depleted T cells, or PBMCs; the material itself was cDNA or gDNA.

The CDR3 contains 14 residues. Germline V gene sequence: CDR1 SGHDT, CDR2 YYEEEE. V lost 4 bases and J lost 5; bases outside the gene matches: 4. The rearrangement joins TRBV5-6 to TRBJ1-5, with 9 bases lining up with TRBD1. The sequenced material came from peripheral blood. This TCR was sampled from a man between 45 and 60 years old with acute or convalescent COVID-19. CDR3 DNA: TGTGCCAGCAGCCCGGGACAGGGTCATCAGCCCCAGCATTTT. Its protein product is CASSPGQGHQPQHF.